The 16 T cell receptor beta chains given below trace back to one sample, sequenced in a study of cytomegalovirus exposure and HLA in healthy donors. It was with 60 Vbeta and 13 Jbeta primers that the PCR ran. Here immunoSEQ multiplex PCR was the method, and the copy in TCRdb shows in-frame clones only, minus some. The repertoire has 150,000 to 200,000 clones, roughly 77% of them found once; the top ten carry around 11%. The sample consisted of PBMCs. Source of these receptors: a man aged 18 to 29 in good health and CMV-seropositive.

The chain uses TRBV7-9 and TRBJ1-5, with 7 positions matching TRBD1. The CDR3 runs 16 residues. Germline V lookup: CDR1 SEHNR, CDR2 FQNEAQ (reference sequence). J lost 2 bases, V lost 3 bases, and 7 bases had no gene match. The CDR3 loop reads CASSLDTGVRNQPQHF. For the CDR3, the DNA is TGTGCCAGCAGCTTGGATACAGGGGTACGCAATCAGCCCCAGCATTTT.

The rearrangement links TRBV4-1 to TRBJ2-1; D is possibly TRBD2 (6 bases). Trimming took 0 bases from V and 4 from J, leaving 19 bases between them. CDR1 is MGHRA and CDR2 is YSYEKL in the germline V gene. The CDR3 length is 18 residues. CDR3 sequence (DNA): TGCGCCAGCAGCCAAGAATGGGGCCTAGCGACTTTTTACAATGAGCAGTTCTTC. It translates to CASSQEWGLATFYNEQFF.

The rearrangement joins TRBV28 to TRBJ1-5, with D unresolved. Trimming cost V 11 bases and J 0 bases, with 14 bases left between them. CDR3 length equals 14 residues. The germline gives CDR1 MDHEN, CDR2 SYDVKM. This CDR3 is CAGRRAYSNQPQHF. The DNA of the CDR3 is TGTGCCGGACGGAGGGCGTATAGCAATCAGCCCCAGCATTTT.

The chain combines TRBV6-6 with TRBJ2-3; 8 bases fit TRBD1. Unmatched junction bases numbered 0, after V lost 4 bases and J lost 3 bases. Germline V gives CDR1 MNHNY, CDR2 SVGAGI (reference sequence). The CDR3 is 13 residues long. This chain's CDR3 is CASSWDRTDTQYF. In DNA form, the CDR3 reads TGTGCCAGCAGTTGGGACAGGACAGATACGCAGTATTTT.

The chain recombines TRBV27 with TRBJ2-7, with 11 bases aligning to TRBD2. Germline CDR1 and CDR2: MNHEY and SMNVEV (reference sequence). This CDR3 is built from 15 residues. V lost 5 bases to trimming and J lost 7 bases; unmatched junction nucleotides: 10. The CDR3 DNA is TGTGCCAGCAGTCCTCTAGCGGGAGGACCTGGGGAGCAGTACTTC. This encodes CASSPLAGGPGEQYF.

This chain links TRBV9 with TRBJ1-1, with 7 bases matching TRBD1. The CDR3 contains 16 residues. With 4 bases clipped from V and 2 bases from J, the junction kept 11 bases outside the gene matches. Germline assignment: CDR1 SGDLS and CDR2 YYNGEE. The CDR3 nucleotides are TGTGCCAGCAGCCATGGGTCCCGACAGGGTAACACTGAAGCTTTCTTT. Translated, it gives CASSHGSRQGNTEAFF.

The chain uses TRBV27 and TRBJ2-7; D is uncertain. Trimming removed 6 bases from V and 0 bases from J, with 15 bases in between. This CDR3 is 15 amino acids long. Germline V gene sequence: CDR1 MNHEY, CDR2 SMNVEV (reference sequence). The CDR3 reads CASSHKMAVSYEQYF. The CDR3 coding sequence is TGTGCCAGCAGCCATAAAATGGCGGTCTCCTACGAGCAGTACTTC.

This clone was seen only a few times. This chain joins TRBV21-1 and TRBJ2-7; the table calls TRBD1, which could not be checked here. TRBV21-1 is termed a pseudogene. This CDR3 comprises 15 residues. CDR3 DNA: TGTGCCAGCAGCAAAAAGGCAGGGGGGCATTACGAGCAGTACTTC. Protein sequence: CASSKKAGGHYEQYF.

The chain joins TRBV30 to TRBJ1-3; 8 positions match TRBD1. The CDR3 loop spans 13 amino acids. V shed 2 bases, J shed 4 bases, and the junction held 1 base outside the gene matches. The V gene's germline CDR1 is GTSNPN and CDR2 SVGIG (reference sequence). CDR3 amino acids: CAWSRDRGNTIYF. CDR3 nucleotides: TGTGCCTGGAGTAGGGACAGGGGAAACACCATATATTTT.

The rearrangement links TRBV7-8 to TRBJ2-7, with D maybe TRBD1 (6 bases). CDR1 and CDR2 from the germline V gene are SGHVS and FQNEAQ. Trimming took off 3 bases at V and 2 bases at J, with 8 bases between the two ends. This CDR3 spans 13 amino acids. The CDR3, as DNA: TGTGCCAGCAGCTTGAGGGGGACCTACGAGCAGTACTTC. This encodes CASSLRGTYEQYF.

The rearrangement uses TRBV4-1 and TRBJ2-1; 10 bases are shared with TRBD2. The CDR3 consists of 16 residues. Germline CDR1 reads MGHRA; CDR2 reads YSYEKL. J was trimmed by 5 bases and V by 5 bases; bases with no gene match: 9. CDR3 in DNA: TGCGCCAGCAGCGGGCCACTAGCGGGACTGCACAATGAGCAGTTCTTC. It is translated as CASSGPLAGLHNEQFF.

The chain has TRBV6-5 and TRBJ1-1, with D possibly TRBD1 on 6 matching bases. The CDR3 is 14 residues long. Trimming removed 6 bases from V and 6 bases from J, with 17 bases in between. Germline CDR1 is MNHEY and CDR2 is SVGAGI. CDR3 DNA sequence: TGTGCCAGCAGACACACCTCAGGGGACCCTGAAGCTTTCTTT. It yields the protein CASRHTSGDPEAFF.

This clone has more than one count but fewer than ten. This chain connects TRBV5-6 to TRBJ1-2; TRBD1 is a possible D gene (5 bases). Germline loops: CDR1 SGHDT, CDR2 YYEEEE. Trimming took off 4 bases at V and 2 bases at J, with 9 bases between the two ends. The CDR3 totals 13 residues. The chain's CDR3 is CASSPAGNYGYTF. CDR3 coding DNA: TGTGCCAGCAGCCCTGCAGGGAACTATGGCTACACCTTC.

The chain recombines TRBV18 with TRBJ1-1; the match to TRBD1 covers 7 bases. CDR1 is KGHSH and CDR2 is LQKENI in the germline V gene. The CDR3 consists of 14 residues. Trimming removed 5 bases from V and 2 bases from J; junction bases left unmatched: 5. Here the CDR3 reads CASSATGVNTEAFF. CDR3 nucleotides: TGTGCCAGCTCAGCAACAGGGGTAAACACTGAAGCTTTCTTT. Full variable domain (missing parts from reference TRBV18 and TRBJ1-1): NAGVMQNPRHLVRRRGQEARLRCSPMKGHSHVYWYRQLPEEGLKFMVYLQKENIIDESGMPKERFSAEFPKEGPSILRIQQVVRGDSAAYFCASSATGVNTEAFFGQGTRLTVV.

The CDR3 region is CASSQDRGQGIRSRGETQYF. The CDR3 nucleotides are TGTGCCAGCAGCCAAGATCGGGGACAGGGGATTCGGTCACGCGGGGAGACCCAGTACTTC. This rearrangement joins TRBV14 to TRBJ2-5; TRBD1 matches 10 bases. This CDR3 spans 20 amino acids. The germline V gene encodes CDR1 SGHDN and CDR2 FVKESK. V lost 0 bases and J lost 5; bases outside the gene matches: 18. Complete variable domain (other parts from reference TRBV14 and TRBJ2-5): EAGVTQFPSHSVIEKGQTVTLRCDPISGHDNLYWYRRVMGKEIKFLLHFVKESKQDESGMPNNRFLAERTGGTYSTLKVQPAELEDSGVYFCASSQDRGQGIRSRGETQYFGPGTRLLVL.

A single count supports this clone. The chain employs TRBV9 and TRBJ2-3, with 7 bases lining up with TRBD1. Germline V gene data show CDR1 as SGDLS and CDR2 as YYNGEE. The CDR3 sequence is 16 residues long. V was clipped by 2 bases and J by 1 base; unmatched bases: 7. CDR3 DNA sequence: TGTGCCAGCAGCGTCCCCAGGCAGGGGGGCACAGATACGCAGTATTTT. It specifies CASSVPRQGGTDTQYF.